Shown below are 11 T cell receptor beta chains from a single sample sequenced in a study of T cell responses to AZD1222 COVID-19 vaccine. Produced via immunoSEQ multiplex PCR; TCRdb's table is partial and in-frame only. The sample yields roughly 50,000 clones, approximately 86% seen once. The source material was peripheral blood, sampled 28 days after the second AZD1222 dose. The receptors shown here come from an adult who received the AZD1222 COVID-19 vaccine.

The CDR3 DNA reads as TGCAGCGTGACTAGCGGGAGGGCCTTAGATACGCAGTATTTT. Translating gives CSVTSGRALDTQYF. The chain links TRBV29-1 to TRBJ2-3; TRBD2 matches 14 bases. CDR3 size: 14 residues. Germline V lookup: CDR1 SQVTM, CDR2 ANQGSEA. The junction had 4 bases not matched to a gene; V was cut back by 6 bases and J by 5 bases.

V usage is TRBV29-1 and J usage is TRBJ2-5; no clear D. V dropped 8 bases and J dropped 2 bases, with 12 bases sitting between them. This CDR3 has 12 amino acids. Looked up from germline, CDR1 is SQVTM and CDR2 is ANQGSEA. The CDR3 DNA sequence: TGCAGCCACGGACGGGCGCAAGAGACCCAGTACTTC. This sequence encodes CSHGRAQETQYF.

The CDR3 sequence is CASSEGRESSYEQYF. In DNA, the CDR3 is TGTGCCAGCAGCGAAGGGCGGGAGAGCTCCTACGAGCAGTACTTC. The V gene is TRBV5-4, the J gene TRBJ2-7; 7 bases agree with TRBD2. Trimming at V came to 4 bases and at J to 0 bases, leaving 7 bases not matched to a gene. CDR1 and CDR2 from the germline V gene are SGHNT and YYREEE (reference sequence). The CDR3 sequence is 15 residues long.

This chain joins TRBV4-3 and TRBJ2-2, with D unresolved. Germline-derived CDR1 and CDR2 are LGHNA and YSLEER. The CDR3 spans 15 residues. V dropped 0 bases and J dropped 6 bases, with 11 bases sitting between them. CDR3 sequence (DNA): TGCGCCAGCAGCCAAGATTCCAGTGGGGCCGGGGAGCTGTTTTTT. Translated: CASSQDSSGAGELFF.

CDR3 loop: CASSSRGGGEQYF. In nucleotides, the CDR3 is TGTGCCAGCAGTTCGCGCGGGGGAGGCGAGCAGTACTTC. The chain combines TRBV21-1 with TRBJ2-7; TRBD2, the table's D call, lacks a check against the DNA. TRBV21-1 is termed a pseudogene. The CDR3 loop spans 13 amino acids.

This chain connects TRBV11-2 to TRBJ2-3; 7 nucleotides match TRBD2. The CDR3 runs 16 residues. Germline assignment: CDR1 SGHAT and CDR2 FQNNGV. The J segment lost 2 bases and the V segment lost 3 bases, leaving 8 bases of the junction unmatched. The CDR3 coding sequence is TGTGCCAGCAGCTTCGGGACTAACACCCCCACAGATACGCAGTATTTT. It yields the protein CASSFGTNTPTDTQYF. Full variable domain (remainder filled in from reference TRBV11-2 and TRBJ2-3): EAGVAQSPRYKIIEKRQSVAFWCNPISGHATLYWYQQILGQGPKLLIQFQNNGVVDDSQLPKDRFSAERLKGVDSTLKIQPAKLEDSAVYLCASSFGTNTPTDTQYFGPGTRLTVL.

This clone came up a few times. This chain joins TRBV7-8 and TRBJ2-1; 7 bases match TRBD1. With V trimmed by 2 bases and J by 4 bases, 5 bases remained unmatched. The CDR3 is 15 amino acids. The germline V gene encodes CDR1 SGHVS and CDR2 FQNEAQ. Here the CDR3 DNA reads TGTGCCAGCAGCTTAAGCCAGGGGGTATACAATGAGCAGTTCTTC. The encoded protein is CASSLSQGVYNEQFF. The full variable domain, rest sourced from reference TRBV7-8 and TRBJ2-1, is GAGVSQSPRYKVAKRGQDVALRCDPISGHVSLFWYQQALGQGPEFLTYFQNEAQLDKSGLPSDRFFAERPEGSVSTLKIQRTQQEDSAVYLCASSLSQGVYNEQFFGPGTRLTVL.

The V gene is TRBV11-2, the J gene TRBJ2-1; TRBD2 matches at 10 bases. The CDR3 extends over 15 amino acids. The junction had 10 bases not matched to a gene; V was cut back by 6 bases and J by 8 bases. Germline assignment: CDR1 SGHAT and CDR2 FQNNGV. CDR3 DNA: TGTGCCAGCAGTAGTCTAGCGGGAGTAGGGTATGAGCAGTTCTTC. Translation gives CASSSLAGVGYEQFF. The variable domain in full, with the rest retrieved from reference TRBV11-2 and TRBJ2-1, is EAGVAQSPRYKIIEKRQSVAFWCNPISGHATLYWYQQILGQGPKLLIQFQNNGVVDDSQLPKDRFSAERLKGVDSTLKIQPAKLEDSAVYLCASSSLAGVGYEQFFGPGTRLTVL.

The chain carries TRBV10-1 and TRBJ2-1; 12 nucleotides agree with TRBD2. This CDR3 region has 17 residues. Germline V gene lookup returns CDR1 WNHNN and CDR2 SYGVQD (reference sequence). V lost 2 bases and J lost 9; bases outside the gene matches: 11. The CDR3 DNA sequence: TGCGCCAGCAGTGAGGGGGCTAGCGGGAGGGCCGAGGCTGAGCAGTTCTTC. Translated: CASSEGASGRAEAEQFF.

J is TRBJ1-5 and V is TRBV5-6; 8 bases fit TRBD1. This CDR3 has 16 amino acids. Germline trimming cut 2 bases from V and 7 bases from J; bases unmatched to any gene: 11. The V gene's germline CDR1 is SGHDT and CDR2 YYEEEE. CDR3 region: CASSFGTQGARQPQHF. As DNA, the CDR3 is TGTGCCAGCAGCTTCGGGACTCAGGGGGCTAGGCAGCCCCAGCATTTT.

This chain links TRBV5-1 with TRBJ1-1; D unclear. CDR3 length: 14 residues. Trimming stripped 1 base from V and 0 bases from J, with 7 bases between. CDR1 and CDR2 from the germline V gene are SGHRS and YFSETQ. CDR3 nucleotide sequence: TGCGCCAGCAGCTTGCGGGAGATGAACACTGAAGCTTTCTTT. Translation: CASSLREMNTEAFF. Using reference TRBV5-1 and TRBJ1-1 for the parts outside the CDR3, the full variable domain is KAGVTQTPRYLIKTRGQQVTLSCSPISGHRSVSWYQQTPGQGLQFLFEYFSETQRNKGNFPGRFSGRQFSNSRSEMNVSTLELGDSALYLCASSLREMNTEAFFGQGTRLTVV.